The clone carrying this TCR beta chain appeared once. The data originate from a study of blood T cell repertoires in COVID-19. TCRdb keeps only in-frame clones here, not all; method: immunoSEQ multiplex PCR. The data show about 62,000 clones, with about nine tenths seen just once and about 1.5% held by the top ten. This CDR3 contains 16 residues. Looked up from germline, CDR1 is SEHNR and CDR2 is FQNEAQ (reference sequence). The V segment lost 5 bases and the J segment 5 bases; nucleotides outside the gene matches: 10. V usage is TRBV7-9 and J usage is TRBJ2-1, with 9 bases fitting TRBD2. The sequenced sample consisted of peripheral blood. This clonotype originated in a woman over 75 with acute or convalescent COVID-19. The CDR3 nucleotides read TGTGCCAGCAGCCCGCTGGGAGCGGGGGGAAACAATGAGCAGTTCTTC. This encodes CASSPLGAGGNNEQFF.